One sample yielded the 24 T cell receptor beta chains listed below, sequenced in a study of CD8 T cells in ankylosing spondylitis (TCRdb year 2017). Library creation used 5' RACE. The data were produced on an Illumina HiSeq 2500. TCRdb handled the public reads itself, with Q25 trimming in fastp and clone calling in MiXCR, and kept productive beta chains. Each entry merges the rows of one CDR3 protein and shows their most common DNA and genes. This sample comprises some 100,000 distinct CDR3 sequences, roughly 8% of them detected only once. The top ten clones comprise around 10% of the sample. Sequenced sample: blood, either unsorted or a sorted T cell fraction (not recorded which). The receptor source for this set is a male donor with ankylosing spondylitis or in good health (not recorded which).

This clonotype was seen many times. The rearrangement uses TRBV6-2 or TRBV6-3 and TRBJ1-1; no clear D. The germline V and J ends were trimmed by 2 bases and 1 base, with 8 bases remaining between them. In germline, CDR1 is MNHEY, CDR2 SVGEGT. CDR3 size: 14 residues. The CDR3 DNA sequence: TGTGCCAGCAGTTACATCATGAGGAACACTGAAGCTTTCTTT. This codes for CASSYIMRNTEAFF.

This clonotype has at least ten counts. The CDR3, as DNA: TGTGCCAGCAGCCTTAGGGACAGGGAGGCGGAGACCCAGTACTTC. Translation gives CASSLRDREAETQYF. The V gene is TRBV7-2, the J gene TRBJ2-5, with 9 positions matching TRBD1. CDR3 size: 15 residues. V dropped 5 bases and J dropped 5; count of bases not matched to a gene: 9. The germline V gene encodes CDR1 SGHTA and CDR2 FQGNSA.

At least ten counts were recorded for this clonotype. The chain uses TRBV6-1 and TRBJ1-2; D gene uncertain. The germline V gene encodes CDR1 MNHNS and CDR2 SASEGT. The germline V and J ends were trimmed by 8 bases and 5 bases, with 21 bases remaining between them. The CDR3 spans 15 residues. In DNA, the CDR3 is TGTGCCAGCGAAGTATTGGGCCTCGGAGGGTATGGCTACACCTTC. This gives the protein CASEVLGLGGYGYTF.

This clonotype occurred many times. This sequence joins TRBV7-2 and TRBJ2-5; D is perhaps TRBD2 (6 bases). The CDR3 runs 15 residues. Trimming stripped 1 base from V and 2 bases from J, with 11 bases between. CDR1 and CDR2 (germline): SGHTA, FQGNSA. CDR3 DNA: TGTGCCAGCAGCTTAGTTGGAGGAGGGCAAGAGACCCAGTACTTC. Residues: CASSLVGGGQETQYF. The full variable domain, its missing parts supplied by reference TRBV7-2 and TRBJ2-5, is GAGVSQSPSNKVTEKGKDVELRCDPISGHTALYWYRQSLGQGLEFLIYFQGNSAPDKSGLPSDRFSAERTGGSVSTLTIQRTQQEDSAVYLCASSLVGGGQETQYFGPGTRLLVL.

There are a few counts of this clonotype. The chain couples TRBV7-9 to TRBJ2-1; 8 bases align to TRBD2. The CDR3 runs to 15 residues. In germline, CDR1 is SEHNR, CDR2 FQNEAQ (reference sequence). Trimming at V came to 5 bases and at J to 5 bases, leaving 8 bases not matched to a gene. Here the CDR3 DNA reads TGTGCCAGCAGCCCAAGCGGGAGTATCCACAATGAGCAGTTCTTC. Translation: CASSPSGSIHNEQFF.

This clonotype appeared many times. The chain joins TRBV7-9 to TRBJ1-1; possibly TRBD1 for D (5 bases). The ends were cut back, 0 bases at V and 6 bases at J, with 14 bases in the middle. This CDR3 contains 15 residues. Germline V gives CDR1 SEHNR, CDR2 FQNEAQ (reference sequence). CDR3 loop: CASSLAGPRLAEAFF. The CDR3 nucleotides read TGTGCCAGCAGCTTAGCGGGGCCTCGACTTGCTGAAGCTTTCTTT.

Many counts were recorded for this clonotype. This CDR3 is CASSSSGGSTGELFF. In DNA, the CDR3 is TGTGCCAGTAGTTCCTCAGGGGGATCCACCGGGGAGCTGTTTTTT. This chain joins TRBV19 and TRBJ2-2, with TRBD1 identical over 7 bases. CDR3 size: 15 residues. The germline V gene has CDR1 LNHDA and CDR2 SQIVND (reference sequence). V was clipped by 5 bases and J by 4 bases; unmatched bases: 7. The whole variable domain, filled in from reference TRBV19 and TRBJ2-2, reads DGGITQSPKYLFRKEGQNVTLSCEQNLNHDAMYWYRQDPGQGLRLIYYSQIVNDFQKGDIAEGYSVSREKKESFPLTVTSAQKNPTAFYLCASSSSGGSTGELFFGEGSRLTVL.

The gene calls are TRBV7-2 and TRBJ1-4; D gene ambiguous. The V gene lost 5 bases and the J gene lost 5 bases, with 9 bases spanning the gap. The CDR3 has 13 amino acids. Germline CDR1 SGHTA, CDR2 FQGNSA. The CDR3 here is CASSPGPNEKLFF. CDR3 sequence (DNA): TGTGCCAGCAGCCCCGGACCCAATGAAAAACTGTTTTTT.

There are many counts of this clonotype. This sequence joins TRBV12-3 or TRBV12-4 and TRBJ2-5, with D unresolved. Trimming stripped 3 bases from V and 7 bases from J, with 15 bases between. The CDR3 extends over 14 amino acids. CDR3 protein: CASSFLVGQVTQYF. CDR3 nucleotides: TGTGCCAGCAGTTTTCTTGTAGGGCAGGTGACCCAGTACTTC.

This clonotype was counted many times. V and J are TRBV20-1 and TRBJ2-7, with unresolved D. The CDR3 is 13 residues long. Per germline, CDR1 DFQATT and CDR2 SNEGSKA (reference sequence). Trimming stripped 3 bases from V and 0 bases from J, with 9 bases between. The CDR3: CSASLPYSYEQYF. The CDR3 DNA reads as TGCAGTGCTAGCTTGCCATACTCCTACGAGCAGTACTTC.

This clonotype was counted many times. The chain employs TRBV6-2 or TRBV6-3 and TRBJ2-1, with D perhaps given as TRBD1 or TRBD2 (6 bases each). The CDR3 is made up of 16 amino acids. V was clipped by 6 bases and J by 9 bases, with 24 bases between them. Germline loops: CDR1 MNHEY, CDR2 SVGEGT. CDR3 in amino acids: CASSIRFGGPFGEQFF. The CDR3 DNA sequence: TGTGCCAGCAGCATACGGTTTGGGGGGCCATTCGGTGAGCAGTTCTTC.

The V and J genes are TRBV12-3 or TRBV12-4 and TRBJ1-1, with a weak D call TRBD1 (6 bases). The CDR3 sequence is 14 residues long. V lost 3 bases to trimming and J lost 7 bases, with 15 bases between them. The CDR3 sequence is CASSLFGTKNEAFF. CDR3 nucleotides: TGTGCCAGCAGTTTGTTCGGGACAAAAAATGAAGCTTTCTTT.

This clonotype was seen a few times. The J gene is TRBJ2-7, the V gene TRBV7-8, with unresolved D. V shed 2 bases and J shed 6 bases, with 17 bases lying between them. Germline CDR1 SGHVS, CDR2 FQNEAQ. The CDR3 consists of 15 residues. In DNA form, the CDR3 reads TGTGCCAGCAGCTTATTTTTGTGGGTCGTTTCCGAGCAGTACTTC. Its protein is CASSLFLWVVSEQYF.

This clonotype came up many times. This chain joins TRBV4-2 and TRBJ1-4, with D tentatively TRBD1 (5 bases). Germline V CDR1 and CDR2: LGHNA, YNFKEQ. The ends were cut back, 1 base at V and 10 bases at J, with 10 bases in the middle. The CDR3 is made up of 13 amino acids. CDR3 protein: CASSQVGEVKLFF. For the CDR3, the DNA is TGTGCCAGCAGCCAAGTGGGGGAAGTAAAACTGTTTTTT.

This clonotype was detected ten times or more. The chain joins TRBV5-1 to TRBJ2-7, with a tentative D call TRBD1 (5 bases). This CDR3 region has 12 residues. Deletions cut 2 bases from V and 6 bases from J, with 9 bases between. Per the germline V gene, CDR1 is SGHRS and CDR2 is YFSETQ. The CDR3 DNA follows: TGCGCCAGCAGCTTAAGGGGTGGCGAGCAGTACTTC. Its translation: CASSLRGGEQYF.

The rearrangement uses TRBV7-6 and TRBJ2-1; TRBD2 is a possible D gene (6 bases). V was shortened by 5 bases and J by 2 bases, with 13 bases between the two germline ends. Germline CDR1 SGHVS, CDR2 FNYEAQ. CDR3 length equals 15 residues. For the CDR3, the DNA is TGTGCCAGCAGCCCAATCGGGGGAACCTACAATGAGCAGTTCTTC. This codes for CASSPIGGTYNEQFF.

This clonotype was recorded at least ten times. The rearrangement joins TRBV12-3 or TRBV12-4 to TRBJ1-1; D is possibly TRBD1 (6 bases). V lost 6 bases and J lost 4, with 15 bases in between. The length of the CDR3 is 14 residues. CDR3 amino acids: CASSLNQDSTEAFF. The CDR3 DNA sequence: TGTGCCAGCAGCCTCAACCAGGACAGCACTGAAGCTTTCTTT.

This clonotype occurred many times. This rearrangement joins TRBV18 to TRBJ1-4; D is ambiguous. Germline V gene data show CDR1 as KGHSH and CDR2 as LQKENI. The germline V and J ends were trimmed by 2 bases and 6 bases, with 10 bases remaining between them. This CDR3 region has 14 residues. Here the CDR3 DNA reads TGTGCCAGCTCACCAGCAGGTGGGGATGAAAAACTGTTTTTT. It is translated as CASSPAGGDEKLFF.

This clonotype was counted at least ten times. The V call is TRBV6-2 or TRBV6-3, the J call TRBJ2-5, with D unresolved. The CDR3 is made up of 13 amino acids. Trimming removed 5 bases at V and 0 bases at J, with 7 bases between. CDR1 and CDR2 (germline): MNHEY, SVGEGT. The CDR3 spells CASSQDYQETQYF. The CDR3 nucleotides are TGTGCCAGCAGTCAAGACTACCAAGAGACCCAGTACTTC.

The rearrangement joins TRBV21-1 to TRBJ2-4; the table calls TRBD1, which could not be checked here. TRBV21-1 is listed as a pseudogene. The CDR3 totals 18 residues. The CDR3 bases are TGTGCCAGCAGCAAAGAGCGGGTCCCGACAGGGTCAAAAAACATTCAGTACTTC. Residues: CASSKERVPTGSKNIQYF.

This clonotype was seen at least ten times. The chain uses TRBV10-3 and TRBJ2-7, with D possibly matching TRBD1 (5 bases). The V end was cut by 11 bases, the J end by 5 bases, with 13 bases between. Germline V gives CDR1 ENHRY, CDR2 SYGVKD. The CDR3 extends over 11 amino acids. The CDR3 DNA reads TGTGCCGCTCAAACAGGAGACGAGCAGTACTTC. Translation: CAAQTGDEQYF.

This clonotype was detected many times. The rearrangement links TRBV5-1 to TRBJ2-6; D gene uncertain. The V end lost 0 bases, the J end lost 0 bases, and 7 bases lay between the germline ends. Germline values: CDR1 SGHRS, CDR2 YFSETQ. The CDR3 totals 16 residues. In DNA form, the CDR3 reads TGCGCCAGCAGCTTGGATAGGGACTCTGGGGCCAACGTCCTGACTTTC. Its protein is CASSLDRDSGANVLTF.

This clonotype showed up just a few times. This chain uses TRBV7-2 with TRBJ2-7; D not resolved. Germline CDR1 reads SGHTA; CDR2 reads FQGNSA. The germline V and J ends were trimmed by 2 bases and 0 bases, with 11 bases remaining between them. The CDR3 contains 15 residues. CDR3 bases: TGTGCCAGCAGCTTACACTTCCAAGGCTCCTACGAGCAGTACTTC. Translating gives CASSLHFQGSYEQYF.

Many counts were recorded for this clonotype. The rearrangement joins TRBV29-1 to TRBJ2-7, with D perhaps given as TRBD1 or TRBD2 (5 bases each). The CDR3 runs to 13 residues. Looked up from germline, CDR1 is SQVTM and CDR2 is ANQGSEA. Between the trimmed V and J ends, which lost 6 bases and 4 bases, there was a span of 16 bases. The CDR3 sequence: CSVGTGKRYEQYF. In DNA form, the CDR3 reads TGCAGCGTGGGGACCGGTAAGAGATACGAGCAGTACTTC.